This T cell receptor beta chain was captured in a study of T cell changes during pregnancy in multiple sclerosis. Only in-frame clones appear in the TCRdb table, and some are missing; sequencing was by immunoSEQ multiplex PCR. The sample contains approximately 60,000 clones, around 92% of which appear only once. Germline CDR1 and CDR2: SGHNT and YYREEE (reference sequence). V lost 5 bases, J lost 2 bases, and 12 bases lay in between. This CDR3 comprises 14 residues. The sequences come from peripheral blood, collected in the first trimester of pregnancy. The rearrangement uses TRBV5-4 and TRBJ2-3, with a possible D match to TRBD1 (5 bases). The sequence came from a female donor with multiple sclerosis, enrolled in a pregnancy study. The CDR3 region has the DNA TGTGCCAGCAGTTCAGCGACAGTCACAGATACGCAGTATTTT. This sequence encodes CASSSATVTDTQYF.